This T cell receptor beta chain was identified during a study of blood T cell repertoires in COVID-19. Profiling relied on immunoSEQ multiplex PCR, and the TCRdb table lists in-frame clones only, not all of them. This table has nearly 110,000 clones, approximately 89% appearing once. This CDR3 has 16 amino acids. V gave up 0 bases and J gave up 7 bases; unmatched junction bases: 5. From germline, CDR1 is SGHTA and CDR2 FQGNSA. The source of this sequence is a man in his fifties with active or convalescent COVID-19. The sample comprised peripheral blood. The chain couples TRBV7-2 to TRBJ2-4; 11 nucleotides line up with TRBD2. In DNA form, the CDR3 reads TGTGCCAGCAGCTTAGCTGGACTAGCGGGCGGTAACATTCAGTACTTC. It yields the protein CASSLAGLAGGNIQYF.